Listed below are T cell receptor beta chains from one sample, sequenced in a study of identical twins. From the 5' RACE reads, TCRdb called clonotypes with MiXCR, one entry per CDR3 protein. The sample yields some 460,000 distinct CDR3 sequences, 14% seen once. This sample also belongs to another study, concerning yellow fever vaccine responses in identical twins.

Sequencing was performed on CD4+ T cells sorted from blood. The receptors come from a woman between 18 and 29 years old in good health. CDR3s include the opening cysteine and the closing phenylalanine or tryptophan. D genes are given only for firm matches. Size is stated for part of the rows, as once, few or many counts, or as a class when the clone is expanded.

TRBV20-1	TRBJ2-1	many	TRBD2	CSAKPGLAANNEQFF	TGCAGTGCGAAACCGGGACTAGCTGCTAACAATGAGCAGTTCTTC
TRBV4-3	TRBJ2-6	few	-	CASSQESSSGANVLTF	TGCGCCAGCAGCCAAGAAAGCTCATCGGGGGCCAACGTCCTGACTTTC
TRBV29-1	TRBJ1-4	few	-	CSVVGSATNEKLFF	TGCAGCGTTGTTGGATCTGCAACTAATGAAAAACTGTTTTTT
TRBV5-1	TRBJ2-6	-	TRBD1	CASSSWTGGTGANVLTF	TGCGCCAGCAGCTCGTGGACAGGGGGGACTGGGGCCAACGTCCTGACTTTC
TRBV6-1	TRBJ2-7	-	TRBD2	CASSLTSGRSYEQYF	TGTGCCAGCAGTCTGACTAGCGGGAGGTCGTACGAGCAGTACTTC
TRBV2	TRBJ2-2	many	-	CASFFTENTGELFF	TGTGCCAGCTTCTTTACCGAAAACACCGGGGAGCTGTTTTTT
TRBV3-1	TRBJ2-2	many	TRBD1	CASSYWTGVFGTGELFF	TGTGCCAGCAGTTACTGGACAGGGGTTTTTGGCACCGGGGAGCTGTTTTTT
TRBV12-3/TRBV12-4	TRBJ2-3	few	-	CASRSRTDTQYF	TGTGCCAGCCGCTCTCGCACAGATACGCAGTATTTT
TRBV29-1	TRBJ2-3	few	-	CSVEPNSMVDTQYF	TGCAGCGTTGAGCCCAACTCCATGGTCGATACGCAGTATTTT
TRBV7-8	TRBJ2-3	-	-	CASSVRAGPFADTQYF	TGTGCCAGCAGCGTAAGAGCGGGCCCGTTCGCAGATACGCAGTATTTT
TRBV5-1	TRBJ2-1	few	TRBD2	CASSLVRLAGDNEQFF	TGCGCCAGCAGCTTGGTTCGACTAGCGGGAGATAATGAGCAGTTCTTC
TRBV5-6	TRBJ2-2	few	-	CASSFGWGELFF	TGTGCCAGCAGCTTCGGCTGGGGGGAGCTGTTTTTT
TRBV6-2/TRBV6-3	TRBJ2-2	-	-	CASSTLEGGELFF	TGTGCCAGCAGTACCCTAGAGGGCGGGGAGCTGTTTTTT
TRBV10-3	TRBJ1-5	-	-	CAISEGSNSNQPQHF	TGTGCCATCAGTGAGGGCAGTAATAGCAATCAGCCCCAGCATTTT
TRBV29-1	TRBJ2-3	few	-	CSVRRGSGTDTQYF	TGCAGCGTGCGGAGGGGTAGCGGCACAGATACGCAGTATTTT
TRBV2	TRBJ2-1	-	TRBD1	CATGQGVNEQFF	TGTGCCACCGGACAGGGTGTGAATGAGCAGTTCTTC
TRBV25-1	TRBJ1-1	-	TRBD1	CASSKTGEGTEAFF	TGTGCCAGCAGTAAGACAGGGGAAGGCACTGAAGCTTTCTTT
TRBV6-2/TRBV6-3	TRBJ2-7	few	-	CASSYSIGQPPTYEQYF	TGTGCCAGCAGTTACTCGATTGGACAGCCCCCGACCTACGAGCAGTACTTC
TRBV28	TRBJ2-7	-	-	CASTSYYEQYF	TGTGCCAGCACAAGTTACTACGAGCAGTACTTC
TRBV7-2	TRBJ2-6	few	-	CASTPQGLPSGANVLTF	TGTGCCAGCACCCCCCAGGGGCTCCCCTCTGGGGCCAACGTCCTGACTTTC
TRBV11-3	TRBJ2-1	-	TRBD2	CASSLGGSGSDEQFF	TGTGCCAGCAGCTTAGGGGGTAGCGGGAGCGATGAGCAGTTCTTC
TRBV5-6	TRBJ2-1	-	TRBD2	CASSLLKAGGGNEQFF	TGTGCCAGCAGCCTCCTCAAAGCGGGGGGAGGTAATGAGCAGTTCTTC
TRBV20-1	TRBJ1-2	few	-	CSARWGAVYGYTF	TGCAGTGCTAGATGGGGGGCGGTCTATGGCTACACCTTC
TRBV2	TRBJ1-5	few	TRBD1	CAIRTGDRSPQHF	TGTGCCATAAGGACAGGGGACAGATCGCCCCAGCATTTT
TRBV4-2	TRBJ2-1	once	TRBD2	CASSQLGLAGVVGEQFF	TGTGCCAGCAGCCAACTGGGACTAGCGGGAGTGGTAGGTGAGCAGTTCTTC
TRBV7-2	TRBJ2-2	few	-	CASSFRVGNTGELFF	TGTGCCAGCAGTTTCAGGGTAGGGAACACCGGGGAGCTGTTTTTT
TRBV5-1	TRBJ2-3	few	TRBD1	CASSRTGRSDTQYF	TGCGCCAGCAGCAGGACAGGGAGGTCAGATACGCAGTATTTT
TRBV12-2	TRBJ2-1	-	-	CASRVLPGLTYNEQFF	TGTGCAAGTCGCGTCCTCCCTGGTCTGACTTACAATGAGCAGTTCTTC
TRBV12-3/TRBV12-4	TRBJ1-2	many	TRBD1	CASRAGTGTLSYTF	TGTGCCAGCAGGGCCGGGACAGGGACTCTTAGCTACACCTTC
TRBV11-2	TRBJ2-3	-	-	CASSRGRRRGGTDTQYF	TGTGCCAGCAGCCGAGGGCGCAGGCGAGGGGGCACAGATACGCAGTATTTT
TRBV20-1	TRBJ2-5	many	-	CSAVTDRETQYF	TGCAGTGCTGTAACGGATAGGGAGACCCAGTACTTC
TRBV20-1	TRBJ2-7	-	-	CSARDQRQGGSYEQYF	TGCAGTGCTAGAGATCAGAGGCAGGGTGGTTCCTACGAGCAGTACTTC
TRBV29-1	TRBJ2-2	-	-	CSAGRVSTGELFF	TGCAGCGCTGGACGGGTCTCCACCGGGGAGCTGTTTTTT
TRBV4-1	TRBJ2-7	-	TRBD1	CASSQGLRIPSTGGADYEQYF	TGCGCCAGCAGCCAGGGCCTCCGCATACCCTCTACAGGGGGCGCAGACTACGAGCAGTACTTC
TRBV30	TRBJ2-5	-	-	CAWSKTQKNQETQYF	TGTGCCTGGAGTAAAACGCAGAAGAATCAAGAGACCCAGTACTTC
TRBV5-1	TRBJ2-3	few	TRBD1	CASRQTTGAPTDTQYF	TGCGCCAGCAGACAAACGACAGGGGCCCCCACAGATACGCAGTATTTT
TRBV7-9	TRBJ2-1	few	TRBD2	CASSPPGLAAYNEQFF	TGTGCCAGCAGCCCCCCGGGACTAGCGGCTTACAATGAGCAGTTCTTC
TRBV19	TRBJ2-7	-	TRBD2	CASSPGTSGTDYEQYF	TGTGCCAGTAGTCCCGGGACTAGCGGGACCGACTACGAGCAGTACTTC
TRBV20-1	TRBJ2-6	-	-	CSARDGRQSSGANVLTF	TGCAGTGCTAGAGACGGCCGGCAGTCCTCTGGGGCCAACGTCCTGACTTTC
TRBV20-1	TRBJ2-7	-	TRBD2	CSARSLGTSGYEQYF	TGCAGTGCTAGAAGTCTCGGGACTAGTGGCTACGAGCAGTACTTC
TRBV28	TRBJ2-7	-	TRBD1	CASSSQTGRFYEQYF	TGTGCCAGCAGTTCCCAGACAGGGCGATTCTACGAGCAGTACTTC
TRBV6-5	TRBJ1-6	few	-	CASRVRESPLHF	TGTGCCAGCAGGGTCAGGGAGTCACCCCTCCACTTT
TRBV7-2	TRBJ2-7	few	TRBD1	CASSKDRGGYEQYF	TGTGCCAGCAGCAAGGACAGGGGGGGGTACGAGCAGTACTTC
TRBV7-9	TRBJ1-6	many	-	CASSGTGPRLSPLHF	TGTGCCAGCAGCGGAACGGGGCCTAGACTTTCACCCCTCCACTTT
TRBV7-9	TRBJ2-6	few	-	CASSPTLSGANVLTF	TGTGCCAGCAGCCCTACCCTCTCTGGGGCCAACGTCCTGACTTTC
TRBV20-1	TRBJ2-1	-	-	CSARDKGYFYGEQFF	TGCAGTGCTAGAGATAAGGGGTACTTCTATGGTGAGCAGTTCTTC
TRBV6-1	TRBJ2-7	-	-	CASSEGGGVYEQYF	TGTGCCAGCAGTGAAGGTGGCGGGGTGTACGAGCAGTACTTC
TRBV10-3	TRBJ1-2	few	-	CAISVDGQSGYTF	TGTGCCATCAGTGTCGATGGACAAAGTGGCTACACCTTC
TRBV3-1	TRBJ1-6	many	TRBD1	CASSQRSGGNSPLHF	TGTGCCAGCAGCCAAAGGTCAGGGGGTAATTCACCCCTCCACTTT
TRBV6-5	TRBJ2-6	few	-	CASSYSGGLAGANVLTF	TGTGCCAGCAGTTACTCCGGGGGCTTAGCTGGGGCCAACGTCCTGACTTTC